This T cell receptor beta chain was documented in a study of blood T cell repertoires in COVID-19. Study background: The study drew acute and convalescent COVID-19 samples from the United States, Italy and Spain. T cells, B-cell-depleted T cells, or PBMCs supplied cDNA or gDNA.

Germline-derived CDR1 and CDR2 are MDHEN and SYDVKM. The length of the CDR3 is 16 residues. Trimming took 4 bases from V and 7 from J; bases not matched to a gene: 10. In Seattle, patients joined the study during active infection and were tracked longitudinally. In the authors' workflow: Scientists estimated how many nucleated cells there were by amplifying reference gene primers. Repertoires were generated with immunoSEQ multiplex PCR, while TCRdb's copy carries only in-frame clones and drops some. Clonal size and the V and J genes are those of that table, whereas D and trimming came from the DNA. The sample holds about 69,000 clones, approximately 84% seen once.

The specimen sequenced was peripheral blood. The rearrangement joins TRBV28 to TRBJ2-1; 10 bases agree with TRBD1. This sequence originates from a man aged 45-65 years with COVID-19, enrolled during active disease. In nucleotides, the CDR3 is TGTGCCAGCAGTTCTGGACAGGGGGGGTCCACGAATGAGCAGTTCTTC. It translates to CASSSGQGGSTNEQFF. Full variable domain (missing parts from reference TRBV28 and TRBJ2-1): DVKVTQSSRYLVKRTGEKVFLECVQDMDHENMFWYRQDPGLGLRLIYFSYDVKMKEKGDIPEGYSVSREKKERFSLILESASTNQTSMYLCASSSGQGGSTNEQFFGPGTRLTVL.